Listed here are 14 T cell receptor beta chains from one sample, sequenced in a study of OX40 agonist ivuxolimab in advanced cancers. Measured with immunoSEQ multiplex PCR; TCRdb has only the in-frame clones, and not every one. In the table there are some 60,000 clones, less than 95% of which are singletons. Specimen: CD4+ or CD8+ T cells sorted from blood, collected in a trial of the OX40 agonist ivuxolimab. These receptors all stem from an adult with an advanced solid tumor such as melanoma, head and neck, liver or kidney cancer.

This clone was counted a few times. This sequence joins TRBV5-4 and TRBJ1-2; 7 bases match TRBD1. The CDR3 totals 13 residues. J gave up 5 bases and V 1 base, and 2 bases lay outside the gene matches. Germline CDR1 is SGHNT and CDR2 is YYREEE (reference sequence). The CDR3, as DNA: TGTGCCAGCAGCTTGAGCAGGGGGTATGGCTACACCTTC. Amino acid sequence: CASSLSRGYGYTF.

The genes are TRBV6-1 and TRBJ1-5, with D possibly matching TRBD1 (5 bases). The CDR3 is 17 amino acids. Looked up from germline, CDR1 is MNHNS and CDR2 is SASEGT. V dropped 0 bases and J dropped 4 bases, with 16 bases sitting between them. CDR3 in DNA: TGTGCCAGCAGTGAAGCGCCCGGGGCAGAGAATAATCAGCCCCAGCATTTT. Its protein product is CASSEAPGAENNQPQHF.

The chain has TRBV11-3 and TRBJ2-2, with a possible D match to TRBD1 (5 bases). The CDR3 sequence is 13 residues long. CDR1 SGHNT and CDR2 YENEEA come from the germline V gene. Trimming stripped 2 bases from V and 5 bases from J, with 6 bases between. CDR3: CASSLRQTGELFF. The CDR3 bases are TGTGCCAGCAGCTTAAGACAGACCGGGGAGCTGTTTTTT.

The CDR3 is CATSRGPETQYF. The CDR3 DNA is TGTGCCACCAGCAGGGGGCCAGAGACCCAGTACTTC. The genes are TRBV15 and TRBJ2-5; the D gene is possibly TRBD1 (5 bases). V was pared by 3 bases and J by 4 bases, with 6 bases between. The germline gives CDR1 LNHNV, CDR2 YYDKDF (reference sequence). There are 12 residues in the CDR3.

V usage is TRBV7-2 and J usage is TRBJ2-1; unclear D gene. The CDR3 has 13 amino acids. V was cut by 2 bases and J by 16 bases, with 18 bases left in between. Germline V gene lookup returns CDR1 SGHTA and CDR2 FQGNSA. The CDR3 DNA reads TGTGCCAGCAGCTTAATTGGGCCCCAGACTTCCTTCTTC. Amino acid sequence: CASSLIGPQTSFF. The full variable domain, completed using reference TRBV7-2 and TRBJ2-1, is GAGVSQSPSNKVTEKGKDVELRCDPISGHTALYWYRQSLGQGLEFLIYFQGNSAPDKSGLPSDRFSAERTGGSVSTLTIQRTQQEDSAVYLCASSLIGPQTSFFGPGTRLTVL.

This rearrangement joins TRBV28 to TRBJ1-5; D not resolved. This CDR3 has 15 amino acids. The germline V gene has CDR1 MDHEN and CDR2 SYDVKM. V lost 5 bases and J lost 4, with 15 bases in between. The CDR3 spells CASSRYGAENQPQHF. The CDR3 DNA is TGTGCCAGCAGTAGATACGGTGCAGAGAATCAGCCCCAGCATTTT.

Comment on this clone: Other DNA sequences in the sample encode the same CDR3. The rearrangement joins TRBV28 to TRBJ1-5; TRBD1 might be the D (5 bases). The CDR3 runs 15 residues. Germline CDR1 reads MDHEN; CDR2 reads SYDVKM. Deletions cut 5 bases from V and 4 bases from J, with 15 bases between. The CDR3 loop reads CASSLGGRGNQPQHF. CDR3 DNA sequence: TGTGCCAGCAGTCTCGGGGGACGGGGGAATCAGCCCCAGCATTTT.

The rearrangement links TRBV11-1 to TRBJ1-2; unclear D gene. Trimming removed 1 base from V and 3 bases from J, with 6 bases in between. The germline CDR1 and CDR2 sequences are SGHAT and FQDESV (reference sequence). This CDR3 region has 13 residues. CDR3 region: CASSLEGHYGYTF. Written as DNA, the CDR3 is TGTGCCAGCAGCTTAGAGGGTCACTATGGCTACACCTTC.

Of note for this clone: This sample includes further DNA sequences coding for the same CDR3. V gene TRBV9 combines with J gene TRBJ2-2; 13 bases line up with TRBD2. Germline V gene data show CDR1 as SGDLS and CDR2 as YYNGEE. V lost 5 bases, J lost 11 bases, and 9 bases stayed unmatched. This CDR3 comprises 15 residues. The DNA of the CDR3 is TGTGCCAGCAGTCATGGACTAGCGGGAGACGGAGAGCTGTTTTTT. Protein sequence: CASSHGLAGDGELFF. The variable domain in full, with the rest retrieved from reference TRBV9 and TRBJ2-2, is DSGVTQTPKHLITATGQRVTLRCSPRSGDLSVYWYQQSLDQGLQFLIQYYNGEERAKGNILERFSAQQFPDLHSELNLSSLELGDSALYFCASSHGLAGDGELFFGEGSRLTVL.

The rearrangement uses TRBV4-1 and TRBJ2-6; 7 bases map to TRBD1. J lost 1 base, V lost 3 bases, and 3 bases had no gene match. The CDR3 is made up of 16 amino acids. Per the germline V gene, CDR1 is MGHRA and CDR2 is YSYEKL. CDR3 in amino acids: CASSQPGGSGANVLTF. CDR3 bases: TGCGCCAGCAGCCAGCCAGGGGGATCTGGGGCCAACGTCCTGACTTTC.

The chain recombines TRBV4-3 with TRBJ2-1; 10 bases fit TRBD2. CDR3 size: 17 residues. Germline V gene sequence: CDR1 LGHNA, CDR2 YSLEER. Trimming removed 3 bases from V and 7 bases from J; junction bases left unmatched: 12. DNA of the CDR3: TGCGCCAGCAGCCAGTCCTGGGGGACTAGCGCCAGGAATGAGCAGTTCTTC. This codes for CASSQSWGTSARNEQFF.

The V call is TRBV6-6, the J call TRBJ2-7; 9 positions agree with TRBD2. The J segment lost 0 bases and the V segment lost 6 bases, leaving 9 bases of the junction unmatched. This CDR3 is built from 16 residues. The germline CDR1 and CDR2 sequences are MNHNY and SVGAGI (reference sequence). CDR3: CASSPGLAYSSYEQYF. The CDR3 DNA reads as TGTGCCAGCAGCCCAGGACTAGCGTACAGCTCCTACGAGCAGTACTTC.

The V and J genes are TRBV28 and TRBJ2-1; 8 bases line up with TRBD2. The CDR3 contains 15 residues. Germline-derived CDR1 and CDR2 are MDHEN and SYDVKM. With 2 bases clipped from V and 6 bases from J, the junction kept 6 bases outside the gene matches. CDR3 residues: CASSLISAGGNEQFF. For the CDR3, the DNA is TGTGCCAGCAGTTTAATCTCCGCGGGGGGCAATGAGCAGTTCTTC.

This chain uses TRBV4-1 with TRBJ1-3; D gene unclear. Germline assignment: CDR1 MGHRA and CDR2 YSYEKL. Trimming removed 4 bases at V and 0 bases at J, with 10 bases between. The CDR3 is 15 amino acids. CDR3: CASSLGASSGNTIYF. CDR3 DNA sequence: TGCGCCAGCAGCCTTGGTGCCAGCTCTGGAAACACCATATATTTT.